A selection of T cell receptor beta chains follows, all from one sample in a study of neurological immune-mediated disorders. TCRdb passed the 5' RACE reads through MiXCR, listing each CDR3 protein once. The sample lists 69,000 or so distinct CDR3 sequences, approximately 5% occurring once. The sample taken for sequencing was PBMCs. The receptors originated from a woman in her 70s with multiple sclerosis. Both conserved end residues are part of each CDR3. Each record gives: J gene, D gene, clone size, V gene, CDR3 DNA, CDR3 protein. The D gene is left open where the match is weak. Only some rows state a clone size, as once, few, many or a class for expanded clones.

>TRBJ2-7|TRBD1|many|TRBV5-8
TGTGCCAGCATCGAGACAGGGTTCACCTACGAGCAGTACTTC
CASIETGFTYEQYF
>TRBJ2-1|TRBD2|many|TRBV7-2
TGTGCCAGCAGCACTAGCGGGACCTACAATGAGCAGTTCTTC
CASSTSGTYNEQFF
>TRBJ1-1|NA|many|TRBV20-1
TGCAGTGCCCCTCCCGTTACGAGGACTGAAGCTTTCTTT
CSAPPVTRTEAFF
>TRBJ2-2|NA|few|TRBV29-1
TGCAGCGTTGAGACAGCGAACACCGGGGAGCTGTTTTTT
CSVETANTGELFF
>TRBJ1-1|NA|many|TRBV7-2
TGTGCCAGCAGCCCCCCGGCCTTTGAAGCTTTCTTT
CASSPPAFEAFF
>TRBJ2-7|TRBD1|many|TRBV6-6
TGTGCCAGCAGCCCCATCCGGGACAGGGGCTACGAGCAGTACTTC
CASSPIRDRGYEQYF
>TRBJ1-6|NA|many|TRBV27
TGTGCCAGCAGTTTAGGTCAGCTGGAGAATTCACCCCTCCACTTT
CASSLGQLENSPLHF
>TRBJ2-3|NA|many|TRBV5-6
TGTGCCAGCAGCCGCGACTTCACAGATACGCAGTATTTT
CASSRDFTDTQYF
>TRBJ2-1|NA|NA|TRBV21-1
TGTGCCAGCAGCAAAGAGGCTAGCGGGGGTTACAATGAGCAGTTCTTC
CASSKEASGGYNEQFF
>TRBJ1-4|NA|NA|TRBV4-3
TGCGCCAGCAGCCGCACAGGGACATTTTTGAGAGGAACTAATGAAAAACTGTTTTTT
CASSRTGTFLRGTNEKLFF
>TRBJ2-1|TRBD1|NA|TRBV27
TGTGCCAGCAGTCCGGGACAGGGGCTTTATAATGAGCAGTTCTTC
CASSPGQGLYNEQFF
>TRBJ1-2|TRBD1|many|TRBV20-1
TGCAGTGCAAAGACAGGGGCGCACTATGGCTACACCTTC
CSAKTGAHYGYTF
>TRBJ1-1|NA|few|TRBV6-5
TGTGCCAGCAGTATACTGGGCCGCACAGGCTCGAGCACTGAAGCTTTCTTT
CASSILGRTGSSTEAFF
>TRBJ2-4|NA|NA|TRBV20-1
TGCAGTGCTAGGAGGACAGTGGACATTCAGTACTTC
CSARRTVDIQYF
>TRBJ2-3|NA|many|TRBV20-1
TGCAGTGCTAGAGATCCTAACAGGGACTCTAGCACAGATACGCAGTATTTT
CSARDPNRDSSTDTQYF
>TRBJ1-1|NA|many|TRBV20-1
TGCAGTGCTAGAGTCCTAATGGAGACAGTGCCTGAAGCTTTCTTT
CSARVLMETVPEAFF
>TRBJ2-1|TRBD2|NA|TRBV24-1
TGTGCCACCTCGGGGACTAGCGACGATGAGCAGTTCTTC
CATSGTSDDEQFF
>TRBJ2-3|NA|many|TRBV5-1
TGCGCCAGCAGCTTGGCCGGAGGGGGAGTACGATCATCGGTAGATACGCAGTATTTT
CASSLAGGGVRSSVDTQYF
>TRBJ2-5|NA|many|TRBV7-2
TGTGCCAGCAGCTTATGGAGAGAAGAGACCCAGTACTTC
CASSLWREETQYF
>TRBJ2-2|TRBD2|many|TRBV20-1
TGCAGTGCTAGAGATATAGCGGGAGGCACCGGGGAGCTGTTTTTT
CSARDIAGGTGELFF
>TRBJ2-3|TRBD2|many|TRBV7-6
TGTGCCAGCAGCTCACGCGGGGGTTCGGTAGCTAGCACAGATACGCAGTATTTT
CASSSRGGSVASTDTQYF
>TRBJ2-1|TRBD2|many|TRBV29-1
TGCAGCGTTTTGGAGGCGGGAGGGCGGTTCTTC
CSVLEAGGRFF
>TRBJ2-4|TRBD2|many|TRBV6-2/TRBV6-3
TGTGCCAGCACCCCTACGAGCGGGGGAAACATTCAGTACTTC
CASTPTSGGNIQYF
>TRBJ2-5|NA|many|TRBV12-3/TRBV12-4
TGTGCCAGCAGTTTAAATCCAGGGGCCCCCCAAGAGACCCAGTACTTC
CASSLNPGAPQETQYF
>TRBJ1-4|NA|many|TRBV7-2
TGTGCCAGCAGCCGCGACGGAGGTGGTGAAAAACTGTTTTTT
CASSRDGGGEKLFF
>TRBJ2-6|NA|few|TRBV4-3
TGCGCCAGCAGCCACTCGCCCCCTGGGGCCAACGTCCTGACTTTC
CASSHSPPGANVLTF
>TRBJ1-5|NA|many|TRBV27
TGTGCCAGCAGGACGGTAGACAATCAGCCCCAGCATTTT
CASRTVDNQPQHF
>TRBJ1-5|NA|NA|TRBV5-6
TGTGCCAGCAGCTATGGGGGGACGGCAAATCAGCCCCAGCATTTT
CASSYGGTANQPQHF
>TRBJ2-1|NA|many|TRBV11-2
TGTGCCAGCAGCTTAAATCTAGTCACCGTCTACAATGAGCAGTTCTTC
CASSLNLVTVYNEQFF
>TRBJ2-5|NA|few|TRBV5-1
TGCGCCAGCAGCCGGGCCGGGGTTGCGCAAGAGACCCAGTACTTC
CASSRAGVAQETQYF
>TRBJ2-1|TRBD2|NA|TRBV12-3/TRBV12-4
TGTGCCAGCAGTTTACCCCTAGCGGGGGCTGAGCAGTTCTTC
CASSLPLAGAEQFF
>TRBJ2-3|NA|many|TRBV6-5
TGTGCCAGCAGCAACCGGGACTCTTCGCAGTATTTT
CASSNRDSSQYF
>TRBJ1-5|NA|many|TRBV12-3/TRBV12-4
TGTGCCAGCAGTTTACCCCCCGATCAGCCCCAGCATTTT
CASSLPPDQPQHF
>TRBJ1-2|NA|many|TRBV5-1
TGCGCCAGCAGCTCCAGAAACAGCCGCTATGGCTACACCTTC
CASSSRNSRYGYTF
>TRBJ2-1|TRBD2|NA|TRBV7-6
TGTGCCAGCAGCACCTCTAGCGGGAGAACGAATGAGCAGTTCTTC
CASSTSSGRTNEQFF
>TRBJ1-5|NA|many|TRBV7-2
TGTGCCAGCAGCTTAGCTCTAGGGTATCAGCCCCAGCATTTT
CASSLALGYQPQHF
>TRBJ2-6|NA|many|TRBV7-9
TGTGCCAGCAGCTGGGCCTCTGGGTCTGGGGCCAACGTCCTGACTTTC
CASSWASGSGANVLTF
>TRBJ1-1|NA|few|TRBV18
TGTGCCAGCTCACCAGATTCCCCCTCGGAAGCTTTCTTT
CASSPDSPSEAFF
>TRBJ2-7|NA|many|TRBV10-2
TGCGCCAGCAGTGAGACCTCCTACGAGCAGTACTTC
CASSETSYEQYF
>TRBJ2-1|NA|many|TRBV20-1
TGCAGTGCCCAGACCGGGACTTCAAATGAGCAGTTCTTC
CSAQTGTSNEQFF
>TRBJ2-5|NA|many|TRBV11-2
TGTGCCAGCAGTGAAGGAGGCCAAGAGACCCAGTACTTC
CASSEGGQETQYF
>TRBJ2-5|TRBD2|many|TRBV9
TGTGCCAGCAGCATGGGACTAGCGGGCGAGACCCAGTACTTC
CASSMGLAGETQYF
>TRBJ2-4|NA|many|TRBV20-1
TGCAGTGCTCAAGCCGAACCGGGACCCCTAAAAAACATTCAGTACTTC
CSAQAEPGPLKNIQYF
>TRBJ1-2|NA|many|TRBV2
TGTGCCAGCAAGAAAGATGCGGGATATGGCTACACCTTC
CASKKDAGYGYTF
>TRBJ1-1|TRBD1|many|TRBV7-2
TGTGCCAGCAGCTTAGTATTCCTCGGACAGGGGGTATCAGAAGCTTTCTTT
CASSLVFLGQGVSEAFF
>TRBJ2-3|TRBD2|many|TRBV7-9
TGTGCCGGGCGGGAGGGCACAGATACGCAGTATTTT
CAGREGTDTQYF